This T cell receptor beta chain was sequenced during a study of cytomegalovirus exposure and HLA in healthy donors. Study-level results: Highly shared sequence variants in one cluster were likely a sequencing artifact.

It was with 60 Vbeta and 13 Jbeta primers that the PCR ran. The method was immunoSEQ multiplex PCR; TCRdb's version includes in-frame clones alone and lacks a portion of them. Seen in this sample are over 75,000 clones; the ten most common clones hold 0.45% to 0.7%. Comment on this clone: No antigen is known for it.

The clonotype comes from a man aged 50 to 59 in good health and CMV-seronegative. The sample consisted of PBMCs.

This CDR3 is CASLAGGQRTQYF. The CDR3 DNA is TGTGCCAGCTTAGCGGGGGGGCAGAGGACCCAGTACTTC. V is TRBV6-5 and J is TRBJ2-5, with 11 bases identical to TRBD2. Germline trimming cut 8 bases from V and 7 bases from J; bases unmatched to any gene: 6. This CDR3 spans 13 amino acids. Germline V gene lookup returns CDR1 MNHEY and CDR2 SVGAGI.